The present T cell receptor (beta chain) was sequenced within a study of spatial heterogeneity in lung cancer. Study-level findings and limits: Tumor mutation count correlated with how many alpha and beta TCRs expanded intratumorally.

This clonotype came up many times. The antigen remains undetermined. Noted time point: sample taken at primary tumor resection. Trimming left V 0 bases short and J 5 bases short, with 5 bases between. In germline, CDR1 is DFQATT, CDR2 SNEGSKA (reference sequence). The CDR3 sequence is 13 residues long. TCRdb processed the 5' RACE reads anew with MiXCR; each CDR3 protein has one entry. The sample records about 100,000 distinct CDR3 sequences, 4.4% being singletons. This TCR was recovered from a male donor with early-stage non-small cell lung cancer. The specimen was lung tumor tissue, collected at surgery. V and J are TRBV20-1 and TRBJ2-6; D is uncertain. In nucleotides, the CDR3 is TGCAGTGCTAGAGATCCTAGGGCCAACGTCCTGACTTTC. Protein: CSARDPRANVLTF.